This TCR beta chain came from a study of regulatory T cells in long-lasting Graves disease. Overall study findings and caveats: Less diverse TCR repertoires were seen in persistent Graves' patients than in newly diagnosed ones. Public clonotype sharing was higher in persistent than newly diagnosed patients.

In this sample, this clonotype turned up a few times. What it binds is unknown. Documented time point: persistent/refractory GD, antithyroid drugs over 5 years with positive TRAb. From PBMCs, RNA was extracted and then used to make the TCR library. One endocrinology department in Xi'an, China, was where patients came from. Building of the TCR beta libraries involved iRepertoire HTBI primers and Arm-PCR of CDR3 regions. Via MiXCR, TCRdb re-called the multiplex PCR reads, giving one row per CDR3 protein. Here the sample spans 700,000 or so distinct CDR3 sequences, 30% being singletons. The origin of this receptor is a female donor with Graves disease. The sequencing used peripheral blood mononuclear cells (PBMCs), collected when the disease was refractory, from a patient treated with antithyroid drugs.

Written as DNA, the CDR3 is TGTGCCAGCAGCTGGGACAGCGGTGAGCAGTTCTTC. It codes for CASSWDSGEQFF. The V call is TRBV7-9, the J call TRBJ2-1; 7 bases fit TRBD1. The V segment lost 4 bases and the J segment 9 bases; nucleotides outside the gene matches: 3. CDR1 is SEHNR, CDR2 FQNEAQ, per germline (reference sequence). The CDR3 contains 12 residues.